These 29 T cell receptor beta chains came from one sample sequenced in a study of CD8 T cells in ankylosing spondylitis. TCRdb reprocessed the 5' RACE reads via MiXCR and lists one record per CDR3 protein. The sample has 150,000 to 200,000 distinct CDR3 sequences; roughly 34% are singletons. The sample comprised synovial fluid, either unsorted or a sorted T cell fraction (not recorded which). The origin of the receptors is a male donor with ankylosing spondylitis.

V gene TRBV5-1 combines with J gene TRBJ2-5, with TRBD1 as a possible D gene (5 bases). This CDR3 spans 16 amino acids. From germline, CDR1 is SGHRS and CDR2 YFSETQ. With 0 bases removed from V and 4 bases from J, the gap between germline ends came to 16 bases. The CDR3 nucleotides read TGCGCCAGCAGCTTGGGGTGGCAGGGCGTAGGAGAGACCCAGTACTTC. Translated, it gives CASSLGWQGVGETQYF. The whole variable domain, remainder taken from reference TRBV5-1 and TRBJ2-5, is KAGVTQTPRYLIKTRGQQVTLSCSPISGHRSVSWYQQTPGQGLQFLFEYFSETQRNKGNFPGRFSGRQFSNSRSEMNVSTLELGDSALYLCASSLGWQGVGETQYFGPGTRLLVL.

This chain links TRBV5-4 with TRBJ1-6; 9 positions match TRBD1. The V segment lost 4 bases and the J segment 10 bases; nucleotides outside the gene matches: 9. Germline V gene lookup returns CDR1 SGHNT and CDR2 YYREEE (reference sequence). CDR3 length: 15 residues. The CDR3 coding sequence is TGTGCCAGCAGCCGGGGACAGGGAGAGGAATCACCCCTCCACTTT. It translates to CASSRGQGEESPLHF.

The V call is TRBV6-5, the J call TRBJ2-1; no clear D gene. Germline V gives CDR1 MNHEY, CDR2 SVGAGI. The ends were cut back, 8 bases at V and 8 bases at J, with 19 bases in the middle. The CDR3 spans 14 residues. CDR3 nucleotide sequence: TGTGCCAGCCAGTTCGACCTTAGTAAGCATGAGCAGTTCTTC. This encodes CASQFDLSKHEQFF.

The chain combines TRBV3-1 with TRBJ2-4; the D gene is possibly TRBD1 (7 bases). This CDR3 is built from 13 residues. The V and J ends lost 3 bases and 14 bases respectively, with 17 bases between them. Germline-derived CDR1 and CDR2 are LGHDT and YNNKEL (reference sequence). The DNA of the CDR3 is TGTGCCAGCAGCCAGGACCTCAGGGGGGCCAAGTACTTC. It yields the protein CASSQDLRGAKYF.

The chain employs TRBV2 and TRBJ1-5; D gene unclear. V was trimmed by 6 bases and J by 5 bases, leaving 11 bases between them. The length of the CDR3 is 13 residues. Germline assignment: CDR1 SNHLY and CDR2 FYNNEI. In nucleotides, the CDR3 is TGTGCCAGCAGCGAACAGCAAGATCAGCCCCAGCATTTT. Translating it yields CASSEQQDQPQHF.

DNA of the CDR3: TGTGCCAGTAGTCCTAACCGGGACGTATCCTACAATGAGCAGTTCTTC. Translation: CASSPNRDVSYNEQFF. The V gene is TRBV19, the J gene TRBJ2-1; D is perhaps TRBD1 or TRBD2 (5 bases each). The V end was cut by 5 bases, the J end by 1 base, with 15 bases between. This CDR3 has 16 residues. CDR1 is LNHDA and CDR2 is SQIVND in the germline V gene (reference sequence).

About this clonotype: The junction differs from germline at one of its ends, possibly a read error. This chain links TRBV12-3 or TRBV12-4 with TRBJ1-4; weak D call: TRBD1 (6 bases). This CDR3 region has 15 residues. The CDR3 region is CACRTSGGRYEKLFF. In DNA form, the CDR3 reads TGTGCCTGCAGAACCTCGGGGGGCAGGTATGAAAAACTGTTTTTT.

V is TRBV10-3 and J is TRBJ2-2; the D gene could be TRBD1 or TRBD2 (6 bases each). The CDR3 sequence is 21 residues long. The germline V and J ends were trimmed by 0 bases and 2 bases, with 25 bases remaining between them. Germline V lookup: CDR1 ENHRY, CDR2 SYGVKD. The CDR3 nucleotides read TGTGCCATCAGTGAGTCCCCCACGAGGCGGGACACACTAACTAACACCGGGGAGCTGTTTTTT. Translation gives CAISESPTRRDTLTNTGELFF.

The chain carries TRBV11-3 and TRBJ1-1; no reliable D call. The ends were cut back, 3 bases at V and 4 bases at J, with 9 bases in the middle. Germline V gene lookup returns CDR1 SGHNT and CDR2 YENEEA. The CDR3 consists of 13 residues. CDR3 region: CASSFSTVTEAFF. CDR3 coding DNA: TGTGCCAGCAGCTTTAGCACGGTCACTGAAGCTTTCTTT. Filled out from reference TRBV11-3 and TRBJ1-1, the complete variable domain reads EAGVVQSPRYKIIEKKQPVAFWCNPISGHNTLYWYLQNLGQGPELLIRYENEEAVDDSQLPKDRFSAERLKGVDSTLKIQPAELGDSAVYLCASSFSTVTEAFFGQGTRLTVV.

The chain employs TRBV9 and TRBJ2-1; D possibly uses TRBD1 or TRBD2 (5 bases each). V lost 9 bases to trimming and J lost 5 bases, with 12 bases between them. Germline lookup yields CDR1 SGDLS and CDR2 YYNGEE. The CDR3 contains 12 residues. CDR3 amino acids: CATGTVDNEQFF. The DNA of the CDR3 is TGTGCCACCGGGACCGTAGACAATGAGCAGTTCTTC.

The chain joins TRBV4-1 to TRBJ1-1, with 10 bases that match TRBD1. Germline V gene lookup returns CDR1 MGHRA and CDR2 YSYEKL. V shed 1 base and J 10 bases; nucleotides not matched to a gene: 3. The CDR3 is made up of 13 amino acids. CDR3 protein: CASSQGQGASAFF. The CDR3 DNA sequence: TGCGCCAGCAGCCAAGGACAGGGGGCATCAGCTTTCTTT.

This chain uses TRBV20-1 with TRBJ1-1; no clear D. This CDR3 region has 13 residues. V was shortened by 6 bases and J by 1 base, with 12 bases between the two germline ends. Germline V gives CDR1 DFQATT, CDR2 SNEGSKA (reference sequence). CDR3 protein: CSARPSENTEAFF. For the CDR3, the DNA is TGCAGTGCCCGGCCGTCGGAGAACACTGAAGCTTTCTTT.

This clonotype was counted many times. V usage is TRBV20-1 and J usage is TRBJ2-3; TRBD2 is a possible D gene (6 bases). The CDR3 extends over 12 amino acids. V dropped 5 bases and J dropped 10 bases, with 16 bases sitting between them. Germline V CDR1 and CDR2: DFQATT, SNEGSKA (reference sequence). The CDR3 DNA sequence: TGCAGTGCTGGCCCGGAGGGCCGGGCGCAGTATTTT. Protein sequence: CSAGPEGRAQYF.

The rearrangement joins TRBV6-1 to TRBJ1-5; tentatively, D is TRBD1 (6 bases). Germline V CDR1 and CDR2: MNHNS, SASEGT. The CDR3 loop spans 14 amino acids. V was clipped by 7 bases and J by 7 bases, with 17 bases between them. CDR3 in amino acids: CASNPTGPYQPQHF. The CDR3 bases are TGTGCCAGCAATCCGACAGGACCATACCAGCCCCAGCATTTT.

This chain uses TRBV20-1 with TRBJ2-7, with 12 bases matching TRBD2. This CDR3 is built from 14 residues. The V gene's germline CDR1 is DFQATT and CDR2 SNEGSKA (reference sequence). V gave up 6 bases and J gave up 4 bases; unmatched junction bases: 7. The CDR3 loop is CSAPSGRALYEQYF. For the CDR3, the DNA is TGCAGTGCCCCTAGCGGGAGGGCCTTGTACGAGCAGTACTTC.

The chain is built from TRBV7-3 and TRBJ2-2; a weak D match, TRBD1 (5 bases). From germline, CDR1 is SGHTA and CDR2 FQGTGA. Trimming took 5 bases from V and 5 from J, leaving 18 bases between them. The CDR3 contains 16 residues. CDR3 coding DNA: TGTGCCAGCAGCCCCAGGGCCTCGGTACGAACCGGGGAGCTGTTTTTT. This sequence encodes CASSPRASVRTGELFF.

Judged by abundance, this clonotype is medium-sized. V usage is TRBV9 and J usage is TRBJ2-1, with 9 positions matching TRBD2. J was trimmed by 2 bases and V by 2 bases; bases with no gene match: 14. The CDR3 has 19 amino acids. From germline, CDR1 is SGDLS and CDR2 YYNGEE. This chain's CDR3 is CASSVQALGSGRPYNEQFF. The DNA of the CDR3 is TGTGCCAGCAGCGTCCAAGCGCTGGGTAGCGGGAGACCCTACAATGAGCAGTTCTTC.

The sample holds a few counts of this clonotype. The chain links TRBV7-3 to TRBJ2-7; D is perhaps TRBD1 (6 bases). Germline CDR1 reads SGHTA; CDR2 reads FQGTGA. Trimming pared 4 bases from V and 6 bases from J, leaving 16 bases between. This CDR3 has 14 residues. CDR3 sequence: CASSSRMGAAEQYF. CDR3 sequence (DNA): TGTGCCAGCAGCTCCCGGATGGGGGCTGCCGAGCAGTACTTC. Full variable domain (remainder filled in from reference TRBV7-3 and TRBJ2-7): GAGVSQTPSNKVTEKGKYVELRCDPISGHTALYWYRQSLGQGPEFLIYFQGTGAADDSGLPNDRFFAVRPEGSVSTLKIQRTERGDSAVYLCASSSRMGAAEQYFGPGTRLTVT.

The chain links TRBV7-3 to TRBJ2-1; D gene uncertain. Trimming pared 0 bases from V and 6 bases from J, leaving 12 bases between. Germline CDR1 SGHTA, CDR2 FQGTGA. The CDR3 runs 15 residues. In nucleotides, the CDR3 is TGTGCCAGCAGCTTAACGTTTACGTATTCCAATGAGCAGTTCTTC. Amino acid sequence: CASSLTFTYSNEQFF.

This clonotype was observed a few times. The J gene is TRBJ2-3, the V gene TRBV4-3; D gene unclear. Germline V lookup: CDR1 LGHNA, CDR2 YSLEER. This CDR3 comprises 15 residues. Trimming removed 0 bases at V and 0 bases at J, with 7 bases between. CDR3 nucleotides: TGCGCCAGCAGCCAAGAAGGTACCAGCACAGATACGCAGTATTTT. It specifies CASSQEGTSTDTQYF.

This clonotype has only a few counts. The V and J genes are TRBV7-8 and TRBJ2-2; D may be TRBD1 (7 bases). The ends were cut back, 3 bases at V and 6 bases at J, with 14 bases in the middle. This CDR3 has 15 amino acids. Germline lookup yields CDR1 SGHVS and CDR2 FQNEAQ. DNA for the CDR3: TGTGCCAGCAGCTTCAGACAGGGAGGCGCCGGGGAGCTGTTTTTT. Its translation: CASSFRQGGAGELFF.

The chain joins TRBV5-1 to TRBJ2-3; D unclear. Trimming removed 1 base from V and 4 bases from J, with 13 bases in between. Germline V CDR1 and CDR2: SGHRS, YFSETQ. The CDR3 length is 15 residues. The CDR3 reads CASSLRGLGADTQYF. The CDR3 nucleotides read TGCGCCAGCAGCTTGAGAGGCCTTGGGGCAGATACGCAGTATTTT.

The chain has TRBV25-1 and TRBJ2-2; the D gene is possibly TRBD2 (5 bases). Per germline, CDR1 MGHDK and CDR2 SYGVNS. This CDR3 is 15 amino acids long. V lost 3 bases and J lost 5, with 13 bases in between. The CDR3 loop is CASSDSKRATGELFF. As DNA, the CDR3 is TGTGCCAGCAGTGATAGTAAGAGGGCTACCGGGGAGCTGTTTTTT.

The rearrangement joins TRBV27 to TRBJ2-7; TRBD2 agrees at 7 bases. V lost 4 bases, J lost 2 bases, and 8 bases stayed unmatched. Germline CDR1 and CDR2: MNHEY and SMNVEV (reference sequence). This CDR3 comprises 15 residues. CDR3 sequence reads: CASSSSGWAAYEQYF. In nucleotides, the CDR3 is TGTGCCAGCAGTTCTAGCGGCTGGGCGGCCTACGAGCAGTACTTC.

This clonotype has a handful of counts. CDR3 amino acids: CSARKDNEKLFF. The CDR3 DNA follows: TGCAGCGCAAGGAAGGATAATGAAAAACTGTTTTTT. V usage is TRBV29-1 and J usage is TRBJ1-4; D gene uncertain. Germline CDR1 is SQVTM and CDR2 is ANQGSEA. This CDR3 comprises 12 residues. V was cut by 7 bases and J by 4 bases, with 10 bases left in between.

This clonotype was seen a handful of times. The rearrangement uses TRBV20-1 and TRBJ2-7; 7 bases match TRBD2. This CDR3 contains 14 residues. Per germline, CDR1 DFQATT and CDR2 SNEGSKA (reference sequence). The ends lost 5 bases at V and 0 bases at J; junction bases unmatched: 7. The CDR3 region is CSAPRLATSYEQYF. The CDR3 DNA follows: TGCAGTGCTCCTCGACTAGCAACCTCCTACGAGCAGTACTTC.

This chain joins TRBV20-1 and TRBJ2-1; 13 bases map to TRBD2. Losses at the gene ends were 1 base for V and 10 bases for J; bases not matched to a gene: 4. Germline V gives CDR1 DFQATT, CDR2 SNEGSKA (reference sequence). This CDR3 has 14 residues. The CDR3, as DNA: TGCAGTGCTAGAGGCCCGGGACTAGCGGGGGAGCAGTTCTTC. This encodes CSARGPGLAGEQFF.

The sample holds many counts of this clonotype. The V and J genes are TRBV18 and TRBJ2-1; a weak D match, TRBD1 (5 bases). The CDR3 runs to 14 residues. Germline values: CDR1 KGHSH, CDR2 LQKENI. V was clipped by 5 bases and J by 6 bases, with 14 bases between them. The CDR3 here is CASSSTRQRNEQFF. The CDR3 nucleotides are TGTGCCAGCTCATCAACAAGACAGCGCAATGAGCAGTTCTTC.

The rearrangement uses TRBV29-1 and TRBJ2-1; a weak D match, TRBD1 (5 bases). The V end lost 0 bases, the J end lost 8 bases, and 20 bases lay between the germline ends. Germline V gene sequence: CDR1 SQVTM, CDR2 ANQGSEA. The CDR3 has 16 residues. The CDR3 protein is CSVEDLQDKNEDEQFF. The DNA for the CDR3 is TGCAGCGTTGAAGATCTACAGGATAAAAATGAAGATGAGCAGTTCTTC.